The 10 T cell receptor beta chains below were found in one sample sequenced in a study of blood T cell repertoires in COVID-19. Sequencing used immunoSEQ multiplex PCR; TCRdb keeps in-frame clones, though not all of them. The sample gives some 350,000 clones, 88% of which show up once; approximately 7.3% is in the top ten. Sequencing input: peripheral blood. These receptors all come from an older woman with COVID-19, enrolled during active disease.

The rearrangement links TRBV12-3 or TRBV12-4 to TRBJ1-1; 7 nucleotides align to TRBD1. Unmatched junction bases numbered 13, after V lost 9 bases and J lost 12 bases. The CDR3 extends over 12 amino acids. CDR3 loop: CASQRGQDASFF. The DNA for the CDR3 is TGTGCCAGTCAAAGGGGGCAGGATGCGTCTTTCTTT.

This clone has a single count. The chain is built from TRBV18 and TRBJ2-5; D call uncertain. Deletions cut 3 bases from V and 3 bases from J, with 2 bases between. Germline V gene sequence: CDR1 KGHSH, CDR2 LQKENI. The CDR3 consists of 11 residues. The CDR3 region has the DNA TGTGCCAGCTCACCCAAAGAGACCCAGTACTTC. It is translated as CASSPKETQYF.

This clone occurred a few times. The chain carries TRBV4-1 and TRBJ1-2; no definite D call. Trimming took off 1 base at V and 2 bases at J, with 11 bases between the two ends. Germline lookup yields CDR1 MGHRA and CDR2 YSYEKL. The CDR3 is made up of 15 amino acids. CDR3 coding DNA: TGCGCCAGCAGCCAAGGACTCCTACTCAACTATGGCTACACCTTC. Translation: CASSQGLLLNYGYTF.

This rearrangement joins TRBV11-3 to TRBJ2-7; 9 nucleotides match TRBD1. This CDR3 contains 14 residues. CDR1 and CDR2 from the germline V gene are SGHNT and YENEEA. The V and J ends lost 3 bases and 4 bases, in that order; junction bases with no gene match: 4. CDR3 nucleotide sequence: TGTGCCAGCAGCTTGGGACAGGGAGGTTACGAGCAGTACTTC. It codes for CASSLGQGGYEQYF.

The chain uses TRBV7-2 and TRBJ1-2, with 8 bases that match TRBD1. Germline values: CDR1 SGHTA, CDR2 FQGNSA. The CDR3 runs 13 residues. V lost 5 bases to trimming and J lost 8 bases; unmatched junction nucleotides: 7. CDR3 in amino acids: CASSPQGAVGYTF. The CDR3 DNA sequence: TGTGCCAGCAGCCCCCAGGGGGCGGTCGGCTACACCTTC. Drawing the rest from reference TRBV7-2 and TRBJ1-2, the complete variable domain is GAGVSQSPSNKVTEKGKDVELRCDPISGHTALYWYRQSLGQGLEFLIYFQGNSAPDKSGLPSDRFSAERTGGSVSTLTIQRTQQEDSAVYLCASSPQGAVGYTFGSGTRLTVV.

This clone was recorded a few times. The chain carries TRBV5-1 and TRBJ1-1, with D perhaps TRBD1 (6 bases). Trimming took off 2 bases at V and 5 bases at J, with 7 bases between the two ends. The CDR3 covers 12 residues. Germline V gene lookup returns CDR1 SGHRS and CDR2 YFSETQ. The CDR3 DNA reads TGCGCCAGCAGCTTCCAGGGGACTGAAGCTTTCTTT. Protein sequence: CASSFQGTEAFF.

The chain combines TRBV27 with TRBJ2-1, with D possibly TRBD2 on 6 matching bases. CDR3 length equals 14 residues. With 8 bases removed from V and 3 bases from J, the gap between germline ends came to 14 bases. CDR1 MNHEY and CDR2 SMNVEV come from the germline V gene (reference sequence). CDR3 in DNA: TGTGCCAGCCGGGGACTCATCGACTACAATGAGCAGTTCTTC. Residues: CASRGLIDYNEQFF.

The chain has TRBV19 and TRBJ1-3; 9 nucleotides agree with TRBD1. The V gene end was trimmed by 4 bases and the J gene end by 4 bases; junction bases not matched to a gene: 5. This CDR3 has 15 amino acids. Germline-derived CDR1 and CDR2 are LNHDA and SQIVND (reference sequence). CDR3: CASSTGTGKGNTIYF. CDR3 nucleotides: TGTGCCAGTAGTACCGGGACAGGGAAAGGAAACACCATATATTTT.

The rearrangement links TRBV5-8 to TRBJ1-2, with D perhaps matching TRBD1 (5 bases). In germline, CDR1 is SGHTS, CDR2 YDEGEE. This CDR3 region has 14 residues. Trimming removed 4 bases at V and 1 base at J, with 11 bases between. The CDR3: CASSVGHHNYGYTF. In nucleotides, the CDR3 is TGTGCCAGCAGCGTTGGACACCATAACTATGGCTACACCTTC.

The CDR3 loop reads CASSFQIPTDTQYF. For the CDR3, the DNA is TGTGCCAGCAGTTTTCAGATCCCCACAGATACGCAGTATTTT. The chain recombines TRBV6-5 with TRBJ2-3; the D is unclear. The CDR3 sequence is 14 residues long. CDR1 and CDR2 from the germline V gene are MNHEY and SVGAGI. V shed 4 bases and J shed 2 bases, with 10 bases lying between them.